The rows below give T cell receptor beta chains drawn from one sample of a study of cytomegalovirus exposure and HLA in healthy donors. Profiled with immunoSEQ multiplex PCR; TCRdb holds only in-frame clones, not every one. The profile shows approximately 160,000 clones, approximately 84% of them singletons. Sequencing was done on a sample of PBMCs. The receptors derive from a girl between 10 and 17 years old in good health and CMV-seropositive. CDR3s include the opening cysteine and the closing phenylalanine or tryptophan. D genes are given only for firm matches. Rows may omit the clone size; those that give it use once, few, many or a size class.

j_gene: TRBJ2-7
v_gene: TRBV7-2
abundance: NA
d_gene: NA
CDR3aa: CASSLEGVSYEQYF
CDR3nt: TGTGCCAGCAGCTTAGAGGGGGTTTCCTACGAGCAGTACTTC

j_gene: TRBJ2-7
v_gene: TRBV7-8
abundance: NA
d_gene: TRBD1
CDR3aa: CASSPPGQGYEQYF
CDR3nt: TGTGCCAGCAGCCCACCGGGACAGGGTTACGAGCAGTACTTC

j_gene: TRBJ1-2
v_gene: TRBV9
abundance: NA
d_gene: NA
CDR3aa: CASSNTQGSRNYGYTF
CDR3nt: TGTGCCAGCAGCAATACACAGGGAAGTCGTAACTATGGCTACACCTTC

j_gene: TRBJ2-2
v_gene: TRBV11-2
abundance: NA
d_gene: NA
CDR3aa: CASSFDPGLHTGELFF
CDR3nt: TGTGCCAGCAGCTTCGACCCGGGACTCCACACCGGGGAGCTGTTTTTT

j_gene: TRBJ1-1
v_gene: TRBV27
abundance: NA
d_gene: NA
CDR3aa: CASSERGLTNTEAFF
CDR3nt: TGTGCCAGCAGTGAGCGGGGACTAACGAACACTGAAGCTTTCTTT

j_gene: TRBJ2-4
v_gene: TRBV7-8
abundance: NA
d_gene: NA
CDR3aa: CASSLEGNKNIQYF
CDR3nt: TGTGCCAGCAGCTTAGAGGGGAACAAAAACATTCAGTACTTC

j_gene: TRBJ2-3
v_gene: TRBV6-1
abundance: NA
d_gene: TRBD2
CDR3aa: CATLLAEKRTDTQYF
CDR3nt: TGTGCCACGCTACTAGCGGAAAAACGCACAGATACGCAGTATTTT

j_gene: TRBJ2-3
v_gene: TRBV5-1
abundance: NA
d_gene: NA
CDR3aa: CASSLSGTDTQYF
CDR3nt: TGCGCCAGCAGCTTGTCGGGCACAGATACGCAGTATTTT

j_gene: TRBJ2-5
v_gene: TRBV9
abundance: few
d_gene: TRBD2
CDR3aa: CASSAARGGGFQETQYF
CDR3nt: TGTGCCAGCAGCGCCGCTCGGGGCGGGGGGTTTCAAGAGACCCAGTACTTC

j_gene: TRBJ2-3
v_gene: TRBV7-9
abundance: NA
d_gene: TRBD2
CDR3aa: CSSSPGLAASTDTQYF
CDR3nt: TGTTCTAGCAGTCCGGGACTAGCGGCTAGCACAGATACGCAGTATTTT